Each of the 20 T cell receptor beta chains below was sequenced from the same sample in a study of cytomegalovirus exposure and HLA in healthy donors. Vbeta (60) and Jbeta (13) primers were used in the PCR. Repertoires were generated with immunoSEQ multiplex PCR, while TCRdb's copy carries only in-frame clones and drops some. The sample holds roughly 99,000 clones, roughly 80% seen once. The sample comprised PBMCs. These receptors came from a man in his 60s in good health and CMV-seropositive.

The chain carries TRBV9 and TRBJ1-2; the match to TRBD1 covers 8 bases. Germline loops: CDR1 SGDLS, CDR2 YYNGEE. The CDR3 runs 15 residues. Trimming took 5 bases from V and 8 from J; bases not matched to a gene: 14. CDR3 protein: CASRGDRGGEWGYTF. The DNA for the CDR3 is TGTGCCAGCAGAGGCGACAGGGGTGGGGAGTGGGGCTACACCTTC.

The rearrangement uses TRBV6-1 and TRBJ1-5; 11 bases align to TRBD1. CDR1 is MNHNS and CDR2 is SASEGT in the germline V gene. This CDR3 region has 15 residues. With V trimmed by 7 bases and J by 2 bases, 4 bases remained unmatched. CDR3 region: CASMRDRGGNQPQHF. The CDR3 DNA reads TGTGCCAGCATGAGGGACAGGGGGGGCAATCAGCCCCAGCATTTT.

This chain uses TRBV5-1 with TRBJ2-1, with 7 bases lining up with TRBD1. With V trimmed by 5 bases and J by 6 bases, 11 bases remained unmatched. The CDR3 covers 15 residues. Germline CDR1 and CDR2: SGHRS and YFSETQ. The CDR3 bases are TGCGCCAGCAGGTTGACAGGGAAGGCCGCCAATGAGCAGTTCTTC. Protein product: CASRLTGKAANEQFF.

The chain carries TRBV5-1 and TRBJ2-3; TRBD1 aligns across 11 bases. CDR3 length: 18 amino acids. The junction had 10 bases not matched to a gene; V was cut back by 4 bases and J by 0 bases. Germline V gives CDR1 SGHRS, CDR2 YFSETQ. The DNA of the CDR3 is TGCGCCAGCAGCGAGGACAGGGGGCTACAGCTTAGCACAGATACGCAGTATTTT. The encoded protein is CASSEDRGLQLSTDTQYF.

This chain joins TRBV11-1 and TRBJ1-2, with TRBD1 matching over 9 bases. V was pared by 6 bases and J by 2 bases, with 7 bases of the junction left unmatched. Germline assignment: CDR1 SGHAT and CDR2 FQDESV (reference sequence). This CDR3 is built from 15 residues. The CDR3 region has the DNA TGTGCCAGCAGTCCGACGGACAGGGGAAACTATGGCTACACCTTC. Its protein product is CASSPTDRGNYGYTF. Combining the CDR3 with reference TRBV11-1 and TRBJ1-2 gives the whole variable domain EAEVAQSPRYKITEKSQAVAFWCDPISGHATLYWYRQILGQGPELLVQFQDESVVDDSQLPKDRFSAERLKGVDSTLKIQPAELGDSAMYLCASSPTDRGNYGYTFGSGTRLTVV.

This chain connects TRBV11-2 to TRBJ2-2; D may be TRBD2 (7 bases). Germline V gene sequence: CDR1 SGHAT, CDR2 FQNNGV. The ends were cut back, 5 bases at V and 4 bases at J, with 14 bases in the middle. This CDR3 is built from 15 residues. CDR3 DNA: TGTGCCAGCAGCCCCTGGAGGGGGGGCACCGGGGAGCTGTTTTTT. Its translation: CASSPWRGGTGELFF. The entire variable domain, with the rest obtained from reference TRBV11-2 and TRBJ2-2, is as follows: EAGVAQSPRYKIIEKRQSVAFWCNPISGHATLYWYQQILGQGPKLLIQFQNNGVVDDSQLPKDRFSAERLKGVDSTLKIQPAKLEDSAVYLCASSPWRGGTGELFFGEGSRLTVL.

The rearrangement uses TRBV15 and TRBJ1-5; TRBD1 aligns across 7 bases. This CDR3 contains 15 residues. With 4 bases clipped from V and 3 bases from J, the junction kept 6 bases outside the gene matches. Germline V lookup: CDR1 LNHNV, CDR2 YYDKDF (reference sequence). CDR3 nucleotides: TGTGCCACCAGCATCCCCGACAGGGCCAATCAGCCCCAGCATTTT. It is translated as CATSIPDRANQPQHF.

The V call is TRBV2, the J call TRBJ2-3; TRBD1 aligns across 9 bases. J was trimmed by 0 bases and V by 6 bases; bases with no gene match: 4. The CDR3 sequence is 15 residues long. Looked up from germline, CDR1 is SNHLY and CDR2 is FYNNEI. CDR3 DNA sequence: TGTGCCAGCAGGGCGGACAGGGGAAGCACAGATACGCAGTATTTT. Its translation is CASRADRGSTDTQYF.

This clone was seen more than once but under ten times. This rearrangement joins TRBV7-9 to TRBJ1-1; D is ambiguous. This CDR3 is built from 13 residues. Germline CDR1 and CDR2: SEHNR and FQNEAQ (reference sequence). The V end lost 0 bases, the J end lost 5 bases, and 7 bases lay between the germline ends. DNA for the CDR3: TGTGCCAGCAGCTTAGCTTTTCTAACTGAAGCTTTCTTT. Its translation is CASSLAFLTEAFF.

This sequence joins TRBV5-6 and TRBJ2-3, with a tentative D call TRBD2 (6 bases). Per the germline V gene, CDR1 is SGHDT and CDR2 is YYEEEE. The CDR3 consists of 15 residues. V lost 10 bases and J 2 bases, leaving 20 bases between the germline ends. CDR3 amino acids: CAGTKNGGFTDTQYF. DNA for the CDR3: TGTGCCGGTACTAAAAACGGGGGATTCACAGATACGCAGTATTTT. Full variable domain (remainder filled in from reference TRBV5-6 and TRBJ2-3): DAGVTQSPTHLIKTRGQQVTLRCSPKSGHDTVSWYQQALGQGPQFIFQYYEEEERQRGNFPDRFSGHQFPNYSSELNVNALLLGDSALYLCAGTKNGGFTDTQYFGPGTRLTVL.

This sequence joins TRBV9 and TRBJ1-3, with D possibly TRBD1 on 5 matching bases. Germline V gene data show CDR1 as SGDLS and CDR2 as YYNGEE. V lost 3 bases to trimming and J lost 0 bases, with 7 bases between them. The CDR3 spans 14 residues. CDR3 residues: CASSETVSGNTIYF. CDR3 in DNA: TGTGCCAGCAGCGAGACAGTCTCTGGAAACACCATATATTTT.

The gene calls are TRBV6-4 and TRBJ1-4; D unclear. This CDR3 is built from 16 residues. V lost 2 bases and J 6 bases, leaving 16 bases between the germline ends. The germline CDR1 and CDR2 sequences are MRHNA and SNTAGT. This CDR3 reads CASSDGGGGRDEKLFF. The DNA for the CDR3 is TGTGCCAGCAGTGACGGAGGAGGCGGACGGGATGAAAAACTGTTTTTT.

This clone occurred a few times. This rearrangement joins TRBV4-2 to TRBJ2-1, with 9 bases that match TRBD1. Germline values: CDR1 LGHNA, CDR2 YNFKEQ. The CDR3 sequence is 16 residues long. The junction had 8 bases not matched to a gene; V was cut back by 3 bases and J by 5 bases. CDR3 sequence: CASSQIGTGSDNEQFF. Here the CDR3 DNA reads TGTGCCAGCAGCCAGATCGGGACAGGGAGCGACAATGAGCAGTTCTTC.

The chain combines TRBV21-1 with TRBJ2-1; TRBD2, the table's D call, was not compared with the DNA. TRBV21-1 is classified as a pseudogene. The length of the CDR3 is 15 residues. CDR3 bases: TGTGCCAGCAGCAAAAAAGGTCCAGGGAGGAATGAGCAGTTCTTC. It translates to CASSKKGPGRNEQFF.

The chain recombines TRBV19 with TRBJ1-4; 8 nucleotides line up with TRBD1. V trimming: 6 bases; J trimming: 0 bases; junction bases outside the gene matches: 3. The CDR3 contains 15 residues. Germline CDR1 is LNHDA and CDR2 is SQIVND (reference sequence). CDR3 bases: TGTGCCAGTAGGGACAGGGCTGCAACTAATGAAAAACTGTTTTTT. Residues: CASRDRAATNEKLFF.

The J gene is TRBJ2-7, the V gene TRBV30; 7 positions match TRBD2. V trimming: 4 bases; J trimming: 6 bases; junction bases outside the gene matches: 9. The CDR3 covers 13 residues. Germline V lookup: CDR1 GTSNPN, CDR2 SVGIG (reference sequence). The CDR3 here is CAWNYRGESEQYF. CDR3 DNA: TGTGCCTGGAACTACCGGGGGGAGAGCGAGCAGTACTTC.

This chain joins TRBV30 and TRBJ1-4; D call uncertain. Trimming removed 5 bases at V and 8 bases at J, with 15 bases between. Germline V gene lookup returns CDR1 GTSNPN and CDR2 SVGIG (reference sequence). The CDR3 loop spans 13 amino acids. The DNA of the CDR3 is TGTGCCTGGGAGGAGAGTTCACGGGAAAAACTGTTTTTT. Amino acid sequence: CAWEESSREKLFF.

This clone has a single count. The chain couples TRBV28 to TRBJ1-1; TRBD1 is a possible D gene (6 bases). This CDR3 comprises 14 residues. Per germline, CDR1 MDHEN and CDR2 SYDVKM. Deletions cut 5 bases from V and 4 bases from J, with 14 bases between. This chain's CDR3 is CASSQTGLSTEAFF. CDR3 DNA: TGTGCCAGCAGTCAGACAGGCCTGAGCACTGAAGCTTTCTTT.

The rearrangement uses TRBV19 and TRBJ2-3, with a weak D call TRBD2 (5 bases). The CDR3 has 14 residues. Trimming removed 5 bases from V and 6 bases from J, with 15 bases in between. CDR1 LNHDA and CDR2 SQIVND come from the germline V gene (reference sequence). The CDR3 here is CASSRDAPSDTQYF. The CDR3 DNA reads as TGTGCCAGTAGTCGGGATGCCCCAAGCGATACGCAGTATTTT.

CDR3 residues: CASSMTGPYEQYF. The CDR3 nucleotides read TGCGCCAGCAGCATGACAGGGCCCTACGAGCAGTACTTC. The chain carries TRBV5-1 and TRBJ2-7; 7 bases agree with TRBD1. The CDR3 consists of 13 residues. J lost 2 bases, V lost 4 bases, and 3 bases had no gene match. Germline CDR1 SGHRS, CDR2 YFSETQ.